The T cell receptor beta chain described here comes from a study of CXCR3-negative and CXCR3-positive naive CD8 T cells. Study-level information: Across all libraries, TRB reads numbered around 140 million, with about 1.5 +/- 0.3 million in each library.

The CDR3 length is 12 residues. From germline, CDR1 is SQVTM and CDR2 ANQGSEA. Among CD8+ T cells, naive ones were CD45RO-CCR7+CD27+CD95-. All TRB cDNA libraries came from 5' RACE performed with UMI labels. TCRdb re-called the 5' RACE reads and shows each CDR3 protein once, DNA omitted. The sample table includes roughly 25,000 distinct CDR3 sequences. The chain links TRBV29-1 to TRBJ2-4; TCRdb's assignment of TRBD1 cannot be checked, as there is no DNA. Sequenced sample: naive CXCR3- CD8+ T cells from blood. Documented subset: CD45RO-CCR7+CD27+CD95- naive CD8+ T cells lacking CXCR3 (TNR3-). The sequence derives from a human donor in good health. Some clones in this sample may be carry-over from other donors' samples. The CDR3 loop is CSVLTGENIQYF.